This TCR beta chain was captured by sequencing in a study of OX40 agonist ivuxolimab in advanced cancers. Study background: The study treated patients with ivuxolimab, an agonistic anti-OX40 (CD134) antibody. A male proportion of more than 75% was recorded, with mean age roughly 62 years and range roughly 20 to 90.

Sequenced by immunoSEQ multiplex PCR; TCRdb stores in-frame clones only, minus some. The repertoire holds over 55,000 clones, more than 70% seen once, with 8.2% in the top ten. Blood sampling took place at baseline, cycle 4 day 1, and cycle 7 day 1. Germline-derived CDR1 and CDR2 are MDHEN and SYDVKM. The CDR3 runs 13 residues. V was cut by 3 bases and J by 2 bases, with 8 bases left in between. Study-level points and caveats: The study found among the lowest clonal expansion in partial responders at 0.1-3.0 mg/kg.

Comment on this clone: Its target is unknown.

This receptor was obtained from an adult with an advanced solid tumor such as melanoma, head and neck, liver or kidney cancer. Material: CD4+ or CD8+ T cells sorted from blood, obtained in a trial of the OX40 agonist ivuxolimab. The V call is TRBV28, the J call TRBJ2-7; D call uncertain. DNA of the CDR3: TGTGCCAGCAGTTTCGGGCTAACCTACGAGCAGTACTTC. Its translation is CASSFGLTYEQYF.